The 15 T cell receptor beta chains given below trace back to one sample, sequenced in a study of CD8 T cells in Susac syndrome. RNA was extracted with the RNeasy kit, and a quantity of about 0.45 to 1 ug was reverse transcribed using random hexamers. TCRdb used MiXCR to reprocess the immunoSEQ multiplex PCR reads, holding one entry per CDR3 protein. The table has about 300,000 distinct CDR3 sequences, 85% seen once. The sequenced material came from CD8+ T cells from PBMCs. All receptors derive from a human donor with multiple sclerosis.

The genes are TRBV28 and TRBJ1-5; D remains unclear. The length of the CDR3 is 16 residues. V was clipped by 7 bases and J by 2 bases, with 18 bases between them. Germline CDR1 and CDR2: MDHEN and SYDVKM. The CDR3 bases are TGTGCCAGCACTTTGTCCGTGGCCTACGGCAATCAGCCCCAGCATTTT. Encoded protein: CASTLSVAYGNQPQHF. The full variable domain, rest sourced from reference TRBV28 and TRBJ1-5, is DVKVTQSSRYLVKRTGEKVFLECVQDMDHENMFWYRQDPGLGLRLIYFSYDVKMKEKGDIPEGYSVSREKKERFSLILESASTNQTSMYLCASTLSVAYGNQPQHFGDGTRLSIL.

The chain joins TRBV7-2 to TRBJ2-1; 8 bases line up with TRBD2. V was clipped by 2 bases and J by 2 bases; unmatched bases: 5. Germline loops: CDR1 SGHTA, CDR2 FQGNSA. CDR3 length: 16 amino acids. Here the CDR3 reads CASSLRKAGAYNEQFF. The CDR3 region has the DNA TGTGCCAGCAGCTTACGTAAAGCGGGAGCCTACAATGAGCAGTTCTTC.

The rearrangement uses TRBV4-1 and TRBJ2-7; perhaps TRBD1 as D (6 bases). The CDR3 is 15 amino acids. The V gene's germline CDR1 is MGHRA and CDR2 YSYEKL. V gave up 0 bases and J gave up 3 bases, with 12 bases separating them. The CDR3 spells CASSQESGDGYEQYF. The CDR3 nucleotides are TGCGCCAGCAGCCAAGAGTCAGGGGATGGCTACGAGCAGTACTTC.

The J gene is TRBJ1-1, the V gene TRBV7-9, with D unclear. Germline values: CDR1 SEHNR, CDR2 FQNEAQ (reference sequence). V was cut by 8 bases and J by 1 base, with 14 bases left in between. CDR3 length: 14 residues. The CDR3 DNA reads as TGTGCCAGCTTTTGGGCGGGCGGGAACACTGAAGCTTTCTTT. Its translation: CASFWAGGNTEAFF.

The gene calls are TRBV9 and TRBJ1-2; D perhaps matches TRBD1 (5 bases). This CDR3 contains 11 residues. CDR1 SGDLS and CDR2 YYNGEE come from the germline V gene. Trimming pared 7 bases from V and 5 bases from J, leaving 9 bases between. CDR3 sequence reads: CASGGPYGYTF. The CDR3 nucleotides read TGTGCCAGCGGGGGTCCGTATGGCTACACCTTC.

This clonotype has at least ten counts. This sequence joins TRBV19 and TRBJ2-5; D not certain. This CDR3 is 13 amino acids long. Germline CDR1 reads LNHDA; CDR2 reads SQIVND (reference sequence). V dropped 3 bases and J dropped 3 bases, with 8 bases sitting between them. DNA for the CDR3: TGTGCCAGTAGTATTGATGGGGAAGAGACCCAGTACTTC. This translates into CASSIDGEETQYF.

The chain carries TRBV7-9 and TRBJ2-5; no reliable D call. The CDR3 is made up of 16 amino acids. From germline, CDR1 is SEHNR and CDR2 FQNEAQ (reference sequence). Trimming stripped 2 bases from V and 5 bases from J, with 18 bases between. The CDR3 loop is CASSLRPFEAAETQYF. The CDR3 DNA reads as TGTGCCAGCAGCTTACGGCCTTTTGAGGCAGCGGAGACCCAGTACTTC.

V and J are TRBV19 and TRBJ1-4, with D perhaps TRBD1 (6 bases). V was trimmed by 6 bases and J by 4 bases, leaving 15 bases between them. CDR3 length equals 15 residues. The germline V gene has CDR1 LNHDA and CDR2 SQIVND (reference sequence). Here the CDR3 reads CASRKTGDFNEKLFF. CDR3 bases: TGTGCCAGTAGGAAGACAGGCGACTTTAATGAAAAACTGTTTTTT.

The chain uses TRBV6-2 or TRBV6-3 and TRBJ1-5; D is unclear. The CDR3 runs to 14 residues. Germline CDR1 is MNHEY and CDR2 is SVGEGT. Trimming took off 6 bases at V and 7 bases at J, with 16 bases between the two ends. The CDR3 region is CASRPQEARQPQHF. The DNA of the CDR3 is TGTGCCAGCAGGCCTCAGGAGGCTCGGCAGCCCCAGCATTTT.

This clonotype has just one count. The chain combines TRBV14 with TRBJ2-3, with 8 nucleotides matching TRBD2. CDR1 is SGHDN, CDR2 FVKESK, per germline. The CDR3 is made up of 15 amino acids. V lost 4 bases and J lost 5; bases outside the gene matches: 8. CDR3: CASSRPGRERDTQYF. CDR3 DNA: TGTGCCAGCAGCCGCCCCGGGAGGGAAAGAGATACGCAGTATTTT.

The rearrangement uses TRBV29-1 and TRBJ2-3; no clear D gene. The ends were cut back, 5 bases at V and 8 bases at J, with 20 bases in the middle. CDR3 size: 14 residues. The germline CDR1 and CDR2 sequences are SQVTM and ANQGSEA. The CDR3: CSVNPRTSRGTQYF. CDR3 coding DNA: TGCAGCGTTAACCCCCGGACCTCCCGAGGTACGCAGTATTTT.

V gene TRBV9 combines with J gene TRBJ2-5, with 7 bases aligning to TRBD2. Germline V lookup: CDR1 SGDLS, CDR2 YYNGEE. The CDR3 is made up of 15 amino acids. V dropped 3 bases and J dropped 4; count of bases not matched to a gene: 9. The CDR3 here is CASSEVVGRGETQYF. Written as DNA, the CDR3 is TGTGCCAGCAGCGAGGTGGTTGGGAGGGGAGAGACCCAGTACTTC.

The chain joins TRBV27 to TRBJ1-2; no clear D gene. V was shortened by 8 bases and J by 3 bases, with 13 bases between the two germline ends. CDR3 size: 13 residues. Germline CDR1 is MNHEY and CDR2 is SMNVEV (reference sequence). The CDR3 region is CASSNGIHYGYTF. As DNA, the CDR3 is TGTGCCAGCTCTAACGGAATCCACTATGGCTACACCTTC.

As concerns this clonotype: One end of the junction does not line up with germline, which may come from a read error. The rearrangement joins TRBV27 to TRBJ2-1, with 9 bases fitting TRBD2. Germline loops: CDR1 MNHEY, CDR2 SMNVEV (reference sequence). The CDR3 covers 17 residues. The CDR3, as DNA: TGTGCCAGCAGTCCGTCCCCGGGGACTAGCCTATACAATGAGAAGTTCTTC. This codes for CASSPSPGTSLYNEKFF.

CDR3 residues: CASSSQARPLAQYF. The CDR3 DNA reads TGTGCCAGCAGCTCTCAGGCCAGACCACTGGCCCAGTACTTC. The rearrangement links TRBV7-9 to TRBJ2-5; the D is unclear. The V end was cut by 4 bases, the J end by 9 bases, with 18 bases between. The CDR3 is made up of 14 amino acids. The germline CDR1 and CDR2 sequences are SEHNR and FQNEAQ (reference sequence).